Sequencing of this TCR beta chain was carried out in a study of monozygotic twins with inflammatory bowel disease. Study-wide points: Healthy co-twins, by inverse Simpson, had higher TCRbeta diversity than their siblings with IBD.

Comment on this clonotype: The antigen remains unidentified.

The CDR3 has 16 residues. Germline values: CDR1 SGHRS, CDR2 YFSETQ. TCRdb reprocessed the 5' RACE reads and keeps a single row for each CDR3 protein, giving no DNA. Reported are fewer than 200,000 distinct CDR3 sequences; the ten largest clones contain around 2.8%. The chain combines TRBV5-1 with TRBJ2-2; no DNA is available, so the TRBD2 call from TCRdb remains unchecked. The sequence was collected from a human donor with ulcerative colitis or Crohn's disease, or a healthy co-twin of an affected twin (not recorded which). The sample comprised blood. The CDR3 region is CASSRVRATNTGELFF.